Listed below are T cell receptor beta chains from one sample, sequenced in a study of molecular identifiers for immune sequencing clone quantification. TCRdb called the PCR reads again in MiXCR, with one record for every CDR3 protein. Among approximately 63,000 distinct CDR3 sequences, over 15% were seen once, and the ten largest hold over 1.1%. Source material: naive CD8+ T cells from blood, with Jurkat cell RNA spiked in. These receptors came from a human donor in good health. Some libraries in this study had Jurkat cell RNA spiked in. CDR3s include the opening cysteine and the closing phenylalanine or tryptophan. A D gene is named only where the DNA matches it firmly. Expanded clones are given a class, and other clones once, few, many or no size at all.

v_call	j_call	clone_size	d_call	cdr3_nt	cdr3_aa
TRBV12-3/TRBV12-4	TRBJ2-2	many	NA	TGTGCCAGCAGCCCGGGAGTGACCGGGGAGCTGTTTTTT	CASSPGVTGELFF
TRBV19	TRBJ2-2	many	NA	TGTGCCAGTGGATTTAGGCAGGGGTATGGCACCGGGGAGCTGTTTTTT	CASGFRQGYGTGELFF
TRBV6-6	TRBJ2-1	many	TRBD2	TGTGCCAGCAGTTACCCTCTGGGGGGAGGGGCTAAAACGTACAATGAGCAGTTCTTC	CASSYPLGGGAKTYNEQFF
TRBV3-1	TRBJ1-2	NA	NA	TGTGCCAGCAGCCAAGATCGGTCCCAAGCTAACTATGGCTACACCTTC	CASSQDRSQANYGYTF
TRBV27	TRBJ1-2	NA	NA	TGTGCCAGCAGACAGCAGGGGAACTATGGCTACACCTTC	CASRQQGNYGYTF
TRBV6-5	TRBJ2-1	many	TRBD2	TGTGCCAGCAGTTCACCCCGGACTAGCGTCTATGAGCAGTTCTTC	CASSSPRTSVYEQFF
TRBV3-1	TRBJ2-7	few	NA	TGTGCCAGCAGCCAAGGGACAAGAGCCTACGAGCAGTACTTC	CASSQGTRAYEQYF
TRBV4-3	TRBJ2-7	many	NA	TGCGCCAGCAGCCAAGATGCTAGCAGCTACGAGCAGTACTTC	CASSQDASSYEQYF
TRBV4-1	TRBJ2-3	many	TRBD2	TGCGCCAGCAGCCAAGAGGTCCTAGCGGGAGTTCGCACAGATACGCAGTATTTT	CASSQEVLAGVRTDTQYF
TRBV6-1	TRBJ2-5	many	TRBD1	TGTGCCAGCACCGACGGACAGGTCCAAGAGACCCAGTACTTC	CASTDGQVQETQYF
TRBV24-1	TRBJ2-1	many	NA	TGTGCCTCTGGCGAGGGGAATGAGCAGTTCTTC	CASGEGNEQFF